This T cell receptor (beta chain) was sequenced for a study of T cells in localized non-small cell lung cancer. Study outcomes and limitations: Clonality peaked in uninvolved adjacent lung rather than tumor. The study sequenced only one region of the tumor. As a result, intratumor heterogeneity could not be excluded and remains possible. Adjacent lung tissue had a median approximately 57 of the top 100 clones found in the tumor.

Produced via immunoSEQ multiplex PCR; TCRdb's table is partial and in-frame only. The top ten hold around 10% of the sample, which has 1,500 to 2,000 clones, 22% seen once. By its share, this clone is large. Its cognate antigen is unknown. CDR1 MNHGY and CDR2 SAAAGT come from the germline V gene. The CDR3 length is 14 residues. Trimming stripped 2 bases from V and 3 bases from J, with 10 bases between. This chain uses TRBV6-8 with TRBJ1-1; a weak D match, TRBD1 (5 bases). The material was lung tumor tissue, obtained before any cancer treatment. This receptor was identified in a male donor aged 60 or older with stage I lung adenocarcinoma. CDR3 bases: TGTGCCAGCAGTTACGGGCGGGGCTACACTGAAGCTTTCTTT. Protein: CASSYGRGYTEAFF.